This T cell receptor beta chain was captured in a study of blood T cell repertoires in COVID-19. Across the whole study: Samples representing acute and convalescent COVID-19 were sourced from the United States, Italy and Spain. T cells, B-cell-depleted T cells, or PBMCs supplied cDNA or gDNA.

Germline CDR1 reads MNHEY; CDR2 reads SMNVEV (reference sequence). Trimming removed 3 bases at V and 0 bases at J, with 9 bases between. The CDR3 runs to 15 residues. Authors' methods: Reference gene primer amplification gave nucleated cell count estimates. TCRdb's copy holds only in-frame clones and misses some; the assay was immunoSEQ multiplex PCR. Clonal size and the V and J genes are those of that table, whereas D and trimming came from the DNA. Of around 100,000 clones listed, 80% to 85% are singletons. This sequence joins TRBV27 and TRBJ1-3; unclear D gene. This clonotype was sampled from a man in his 70s with acute or convalescent COVID-19. Sequencing was performed on peripheral blood. The CDR3 coding sequence is TGTGCCAGCAGTTTGGGCGTCTCCTCTGGAAACACCATATATTTT. It specifies CASSLGVSSGNTIYF.